This T cell receptor (beta chain) was profiled in a study of T cells in narcolepsy. Trimming took 3 bases from V and 5 from J, leaving 11 bases between them. Per the germline V gene, CDR1 is KGHSH and CDR2 is LQKENI. The CDR3 runs to 13 residues. This clone was observed a few times. Its antigen is as yet unknown. TCRdb's table, derived via immunoSEQ multiplex PCR, lists solely in-frame clones and lacks some. The sample shows tens of thousands of clones, about 85% of them seen only once. Overall study results and limits: No autoreactive T cell clone sequences appeared in some memory CD4+ repertoires.

The origin of this receptor is a human donor with narcolepsy. This chain links TRBV18 with TRBJ2-7; D remains ambiguous. The sequencing input was CD45RA- memory CD4+ T cells from PBMCs. CDR3 DNA sequence: TGTGCCAGCTCACCTCAAGACGGAAACGAGCAGTACTTC. It translates to CASSPQDGNEQYF.